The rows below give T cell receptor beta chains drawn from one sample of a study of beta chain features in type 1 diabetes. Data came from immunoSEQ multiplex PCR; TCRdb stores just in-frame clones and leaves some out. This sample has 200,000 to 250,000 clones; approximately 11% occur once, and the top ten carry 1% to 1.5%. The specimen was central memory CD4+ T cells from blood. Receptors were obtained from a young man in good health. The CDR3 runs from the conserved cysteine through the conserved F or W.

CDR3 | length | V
CSVKQGMNTEAFF | 13 | TRBV29-1
CASSRLAGVANEQFF | 15 | TRBV2
CASSYGAGGNQPQHF | 15 | TRBV6-6
CASSRSGERLWEQYF | 15 | TRBV5-1
CASSFQWREGYEQFF | 15 | TRBV11-2
CASSVSGTYLDEQFF | 15 | TRBV6-4
CASSLTGELFF | 11 | TRBV7-2
CASSFPLGTGRADTQYF | 17 | TRBV7-2
CASSVDSQETQYF | 13 | TRBV9
CASSFVRGRADTQYF | 15 | TRBV28
CASSLEGWAEDNEKLFF | 17 | TRBV7-6
CASSLRPYTGELFF | 14 | TRBV7-8
CASSHVYGYTF | 11 | TRBV6-5
CASSFGTGGRTGELFF | 16 | TRBV5-4
CASSFLQGNTEAFF | 14 | TRBV5-1
CASSFTVAGGTDTQYF | 16 | TRBV19
CASSPISSRSGYEQYF | 16 | TRBV18
CASNDRGPNTGELFF | 15 | TRBV19
CASSFRGSDTQYF | 13 | TRBV7-2
CASSRIPGLAGDHEQFF | 17 | TRBV5-4
CSVGWDRGRNEQFF | 14 | TRBV29-1
CSVAGQANTEAFF | 13 | TRBV29-1
CASRRRGPNRADTQYF | 16 | TRBV2
CAWSVGAYSYEQYF | 14 | TRBV30
CASSQNVAGNYGYTF | 15 | TRBV4-3
CASSLERNEQFF | 12 | TRBV7-2
CASSLGTHNEQFF | 13 | TRBV5-1
CASSFLSGQETQYF | 14 | TRBV11-2
CASSLVGEWYEQYF | 14 | TRBV5-1
CSGAGGQAGMYEQYF | 15 | TRBV29-1
CASSRQGQNTEAFF | 14 | TRBV6-6
CASNNYQETQYF | 12 | TRBV7-2
CASSPRFYTGELFF | 14 | TRBV19
CASSLMPSGYNEQFF | 15 | TRBV6-1
CASSLVVSTDTQYF | 14 | TRBV5-1
CASSPGTGPYNEQFF | 15 | TRBV9
CASSLDGDTSTDTQYF | 16 | TRBV5-1
CASSLSVREADTQYF | 15 | TRBV5-4
CASSSVAGVSGGYTF | 15 | TRBV2
CASSQDSGRRVQYF | 14 | TRBV4-3
CAWSFRGQQPQHF | 13 | TRBV30
CASSFGQGRTEAFF | 14 | TRBV7-8
CASSPRFGLADQETQYF | 17 | TRBV4-2
CASSPRRGLDQETQYF | 16 | TRBV18
CASSVDIASRYEQYF | 15 | TRBV9
CSVATSAYNEQFF | 13 | TRBV29-1
CAWTVGDWGEAFF | 13 | TRBV30
CASSPSGGRNEKLFF | 15 | TRBV9
CASPAPGGAGQPQHF | 15 | TRBV7-2
CASSQGVLGETQYF | 14 | TRBV7-8
CATSTVGLAYNEQFF | 15 | TRBV15
CASSQEVGGHNEQFF | 15 | TRBV4-3
CASSLALGGGGNEQFF | 16 | TRBV7-6
CASSLGPEEKLFF | 13 | TRBV5-1
CASSYRDGELFF | 12 | TRBV6-5
CSVFGWGGEQYF | 12 | TRBV29-1
CASTSITGAFF | 11 | TRBV6-4
CASVRSSYGYTF | 12 | TRBV28
CASSSGLAGGYYNEQFF | 17 | TRBV5-1
CASSQDGTGDTQYF | 14 | TRBV2